Listed below are T cell receptor beta chains from one sample, sequenced in a study of T cell responses to AZD1222 COVID-19 vaccine. Clones were read by immunoSEQ multiplex PCR, and TCRdb kept only the in-frame ones, dropping some. The sample has about 120,000 clones, 75% to 90% seen once. This specimen was peripheral blood, taken on day 0 of AZD1222 vaccination. These receptors originate from an adult in good health. Each CDR3 is given with its conserved first and last residue. The D gene is left open where the match is weak. The listing skips clone size in some rows; elsewhere it reads once, few, many or a size class.

v_call	d_call	j_call	clone_size	cdr3_nt	cdr3_aa
TRBV12-3/TRBV12-4	NA	TRBJ2-2	NA	TGTGCCAGCAGTTTCGGCAGCACCGGGGAGCTGTTTTTT	CASSFGSTGELFF
TRBV6-4	NA	TRBJ1-2	NA	TGTGCCAGCAGTGACAGGGGTGATGGCTACACCTTC	CASSDRGDGYTF
TRBV7-9	TRBD1	TRBJ1-2	few	TGTGCCAGCAGCTTAGGACAGGGGGCCGTGGGCTACACCTTC	CASSLGQGAVGYTF
TRBV18	TRBD1	TRBJ1-4	NA	TGTGCCAGCTCACCGCGTACAGGGGCAACTAATGAAAAACTGTTTTTT	CASSPRTGATNEKLFF
TRBV19	NA	TRBJ2-5	NA	TGTGCCAGTAGTATCGACCAAGAGACCCAGTACTTC	CASSIDQETQYF
TRBV27	NA	TRBJ2-1	NA	TGTGCCAGCAAGTTACGGGGGGCGAGTGAGCAGTTCTTC	CASKLRGASEQFF
TRBV3-1/TRBV3-2	NA	TRBJ1-2	once	TGTGCCAGCAGCCAAGAGGTTATGGGACTCCTGGAGGATGGCTACACCTTC	CASSQEVMGLLEDGYTF
TRBV10-3	TRBD1	TRBJ1-1	NA	TGTGCCATCAGGAAGACAGGGGTCGACACTGAAGCTTTCTTT	CAIRKTGVDTEAFF
TRBV7-6	NA	TRBJ2-3	NA	TGTGCCAGCAGCTTATATCTAGGAGGGGCCACAGATACGCAGTATTTT	CASSLYLGGATDTQYF
TRBV30	NA	TRBJ2-3	NA	TGTGCCTGGAGTGTCTCGGGGGCCGCCACGTATTTT	CAWSVSGAATYF
TRBV5-6	NA	TRBJ1-1	NA	TGTGCCAGCAGCTGGCGACACGCTGAAGCTTTCTTT	CASSWRHAEAFF
TRBV9	TRBD1	TRBJ1-1	NA	TGTGCCAGCAGCGTAGACCCCCACAGGGGTGGAGAAGCTTTCTTT	CASSVDPHRGGEAFF
TRBV24-1	TRBD1	TRBJ2-5	NA	TGTGCCACCAGTGATGATTCCGGGACAGGGATGCAAGAGACCCAGTACTTC	CATSDDSGTGMQETQYF
TRBV4-1	TRBD1	TRBJ2-7	NA	TGCGCCAGCAGCCAATGGGACCAGGGGGCCGAGGGGTCCGAGCAGTACTTC	CASSQWDQGAEGSEQYF
TRBV30	NA	TRBJ1-1	once	TGTGCCTGGAGTGACAGGCAAGCTTTCTTT	CAWSDRQAFF
TRBV7-9	NA	TRBJ2-4	NA	TGTGCCAGCAGCTTAGCTGTGACTGCGGACATTCAGTACTTC	CASSLAVTADIQYF
TRBV7-2	TRBD2	TRBJ2-3	NA	TGTGCCAGCAGCTCCCGACTTGGCGGGGGGGTATCTAGCACAGATACGCAGTATTTT	CASSSRLGGGVSSTDTQYF
TRBV12-3/TRBV12-4	NA	TRBJ2-7	NA	TGTGCCAGCAGTTTATGGGGAGGCGAGCAGTACTTC	CASSLWGGEQYF
TRBV30	NA	TRBJ2-7	once	TGTGCCTGGAGTCCACACGGGGCGGGGATTTCCTACGAGCAGTACTTC	CAWSPHGAGISYEQYF
TRBV29-1	NA	TRBJ1-4	NA	TGCAGCGTTGGACAGCCCGAAAAACTGTTTTTT	CSVGQPEKLFF
TRBV19	NA	TRBJ1-3	NA	TGTGCCAGTAGTCCAGGGACGGGCTCTGGAAACACCATATATTTT	CASSPGTGSGNTIYF
TRBV9	NA	TRBJ2-3	once	TGTGCCAGCAGCGAGACTAAGGATACGCAGTATTTT	CASSETKDTQYF
TRBV9	NA	TRBJ1-3	NA	TGTGCCAGCAGCGTTCAGGATTCTGGAAACACCATATATTTT	CASSVQDSGNTIYF
TRBV5-8	TRBD1	TRBJ1-1	NA	TGTGCCAGCAGCTTGGGACAGGGGTACACTGAAGCTTTCTTT	CASSLGQGYTEAFF
TRBV4-3	NA	TRBJ2-7	NA	TGCGCCAGCAGCCAAGAGACGCGGGGATACGAGCAGTACTTC	CASSQETRGYEQYF
TRBV4-2	TRBD1	TRBJ2-2	NA	TGTGCCAGCAGCCAAGAATTGGGGACAGGGGACCCCGGGGAGCTGTTTTTT	CASSQELGTGDPGELFF
TRBV12-5	TRBD2	TRBJ2-2	NA	TGTGCTAGTGGTTTGATCTTAGCGGGAACGGCCGGGGAGCTGTTTTTT	CASGLILAGTAGELFF
TRBV11-2	NA	TRBJ2-7	NA	TGTGCCAGCAGCCCACAGACCTACGAGCAGTACTTC	CASSPQTYEQYF
TRBV2	NA	TRBJ1-2	NA	TGTGCCAGCACTTTTGGGTGGAAGTATGGCTACACCTTC	CASTFGWKYGYTF